The rows below give T cell receptor beta chains drawn from one sample of a study of blood T cell repertoires in COVID-19. The repertoire was sequenced with immunoSEQ multiplex PCR; TCRdb's copy has only in-frame clones and lacks some. Of hundreds of thousands of clones in the sample, about 87% were seen once. The material sequenced was peripheral blood. The receptors here all came from a man between 18 and 29 years old with COVID-19, enrolled during active disease. Both conserved end residues are part of each CDR3. The D gene is left open where the match is weak. For some rows the clone size is stated as once, few or many, or as a class when expanded; others skip it.

v_call: TRBV19; d_call: TRBD1; j_call: TRBJ2-2; clone_size: many; cdr3_nt: TGTGCCAGTATGAGGACAGGGGGGAGCACCGGGGAGCTGTTTTTT; cdr3_aa: CASMRTGGSTGELFF
v_call: TRBV9; d_call: TRBD2; j_call: TRBJ2-5; clone_size: .; cdr3_nt: TGTGCCAGCAGCGTCCCAACACGGGGGGGCGAGGTAGAGACCCAGTACTTC; cdr3_aa: CASSVPTRGGEVETQYF
v_call: TRBV30; d_call: .; j_call: TRBJ1-1; clone_size: .; cdr3_nt: TGTGCCTGGAGTGTACTTTCACAGGGGAACACTGAAGCTTTCTTT; cdr3_aa: CAWSVLSQGNTEAFF
v_call: TRBV5-6; d_call: .; j_call: TRBJ2-3; clone_size: .; cdr3_nt: TGTGCCAGTTCAAAATGGCTAGCTCCCCATACAGATACGCAGTATTTT; cdr3_aa: CASSKWLAPHTDTQYF
v_call: TRBV2; d_call: .; j_call: TRBJ1-6; clone_size: .; cdr3_nt: TGTGCCAGCAAGGAGAGAGCGTATAATTCACCCCTCCACTTT; cdr3_aa: CASKERAYNSPLHF
v_call: TRBV9; d_call: TRBD1; j_call: TRBJ2-5; clone_size: once; cdr3_nt: TGTGCCAGCAGCCTACGAGGACAGGCGAATCAAGAGACCCAGTACTTC; cdr3_aa: CASSLRGQANQETQYF
v_call: TRBV28; d_call: .; j_call: TRBJ1-5; clone_size: .; cdr3_nt: TGTGCCAGCAAGGAGGGGTACAATCAGCCCCAGCATTTT; cdr3_aa: CASKEGYNQPQHF
v_call: TRBV9; d_call: TRBD2; j_call: TRBJ2-7; clone_size: .; cdr3_nt: TGTGCCAGCAGCGACACCCAACTAGCGGGGTTCTACGAGCAGTACTTC; cdr3_aa: CASSDTQLAGFYEQYF
v_call: TRBV28; d_call: .; j_call: TRBJ2-7; clone_size: .; cdr3_nt: TGTGCCAGCAGTCCTGACACTTTCACCTACGAGCAGTACTTC; cdr3_aa: CASSPDTFTYEQYF
v_call: TRBV6-5; d_call: TRBD1; j_call: TRBJ2-5; clone_size: .; cdr3_nt: TGTGCCAGCAGTTGGATTTCAGGGGGAGAGACCCAGTACTTC; cdr3_aa: CASSWISGGETQYF
v_call: TRBV2; d_call: TRBD2; j_call: TRBJ2-3; clone_size: .; cdr3_nt: TGTGCCAGCAGCGGGGGGATTAGGGCAGATACGCAGTATTTT; cdr3_aa: CASSGGIRADTQYF
v_call: TRBV2; d_call: TRBD1; j_call: TRBJ1-2; clone_size: once; cdr3_nt: TGTGCCAGCAGTTCGGGACAGGCATATGGCTACACCTTC; cdr3_aa: CASSSGQAYGYTF
v_call: TRBV24-1; d_call: .; j_call: TRBJ2-2; clone_size: .; cdr3_nt: TGTGCCACCAGTGATTTGAGACTAAACACCGGGGAGCTGTTTTTT; cdr3_aa: CATSDLRLNTGELFF
v_call: TRBV6-2/TRBV6-3; d_call: .; j_call: TRBJ1-6; clone_size: .; cdr3_nt: TGTGCCAGCAGTGCCGGACTGACCTATAATTCACCCCTCCACTTT; cdr3_aa: CASSAGLTYNSPLHF
v_call: TRBV6-5; d_call: TRBD1; j_call: TRBJ1-1; clone_size: .; cdr3_nt: TGTGCCAGCAGCAATCAGGGGGCAGGAGCTTTCTTT; cdr3_aa: CASSNQGAGAFF
v_call: TRBV30; d_call: TRBD1; j_call: TRBJ1-2; clone_size: .; cdr3_nt: TGTGCCTGGAGTGCGACAGGGACCTATGGCTACACCTTC; cdr3_aa: CAWSATGTYGYTF
v_call: TRBV27; d_call: TRBD1; j_call: TRBJ1-5; clone_size: .; cdr3_nt: TGTGCCAGCAGTTTATCCCCCTTGACAGGGGACGGGCAGCCCCAGCATTTT; cdr3_aa: CASSLSPLTGDGQPQHF
v_call: TRBV4-1; d_call: .; j_call: TRBJ1-5; clone_size: .; cdr3_nt: TGCGCCAGCAGCCAAGAGAGCCAGGGAGGTGGTCAGCCCCAGCATTTT; cdr3_aa: CASSQESQGGGQPQHF
v_call: TRBV6-5; d_call: TRBD1; j_call: TRBJ1-6; clone_size: .; cdr3_nt: TGTGCCAGCAGATTGGGGACAGTGGGAAATTCACCCCTCCACTTT; cdr3_aa: CASRLGTVGNSPLHF
v_call: TRBV3-1/TRBV3-2; d_call: .; j_call: TRBJ1-2; clone_size: .; cdr3_nt: TGTGCCAGCAGCCAAGTTTTGGGGATCGGGAGGTGGCCGGGACCAATCTATGGCTACACCTTC; cdr3_aa: CASSQVLGIGRWPGPIYGYTF
v_call: TRBV6-5; d_call: .; j_call: TRBJ1-6; clone_size: .; cdr3_nt: TGTGCCAGCGGGCTGAATTCACCCCTCCACTTT; cdr3_aa: CASGLNSPLHF
v_call: TRBV2; d_call: .; j_call: TRBJ1-6; clone_size: .; cdr3_nt: TGTGCCAGCAGTGACGGGACACTGTATAATTCACCCCTCCACTTT; cdr3_aa: CASSDGTLYNSPLHF
v_call: TRBV6-6; d_call: TRBD1; j_call: TRBJ1-5; clone_size: .; cdr3_nt: TGTGCCAGCACGACCGGGACAGGCGGATATGGGGCCCAGCATTTT; cdr3_aa: CASTTGTGGYGAQHF
v_call: TRBV7-3; d_call: TRBD2; j_call: TRBJ2-3; clone_size: .; cdr3_nt: TGTGCCAGCAGCCGAGCGGGAGACGACACAGATACGCAGTATTTT; cdr3_aa: CASSRAGDDTDTQYF
v_call: TRBV5-5; d_call: TRBD1; j_call: TRBJ2-5; clone_size: .; cdr3_nt: TGTGCCAGCAGCTTGAAGGGGGCAGGGGAGACCCAGTACTTC; cdr3_aa: CASSLKGAGETQYF
v_call: TRBV2; d_call: TRBD1; j_call: TRBJ1-2; clone_size: .; cdr3_nt: TGTGCCAGCAGGGACGGGGACAGTTTGGGCTATGGCTACACCTTC; cdr3_aa: CASRDGDSLGYGYTF
v_call: TRBV2; d_call: TRBD1; j_call: TRBJ2-5; clone_size: .; cdr3_nt: TGTGCCAGCAGTTCGGACAGGGGGCGAGTTGGGGAGACCCAGTACTTC; cdr3_aa: CASSSDRGRVGETQYF